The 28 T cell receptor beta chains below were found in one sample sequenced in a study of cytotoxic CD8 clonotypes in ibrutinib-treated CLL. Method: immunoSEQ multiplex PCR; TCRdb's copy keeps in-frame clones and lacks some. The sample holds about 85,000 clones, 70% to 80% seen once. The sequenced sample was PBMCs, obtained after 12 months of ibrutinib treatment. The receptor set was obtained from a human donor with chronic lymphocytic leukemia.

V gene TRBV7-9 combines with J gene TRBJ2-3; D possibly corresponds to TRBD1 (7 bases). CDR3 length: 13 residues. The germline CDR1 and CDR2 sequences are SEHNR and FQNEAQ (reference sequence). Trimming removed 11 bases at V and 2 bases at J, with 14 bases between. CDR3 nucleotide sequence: TGTGCCTCAGGGGGGTGGGTCACAGATACGCAGTATTTT. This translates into CASGGWVTDTQYF.

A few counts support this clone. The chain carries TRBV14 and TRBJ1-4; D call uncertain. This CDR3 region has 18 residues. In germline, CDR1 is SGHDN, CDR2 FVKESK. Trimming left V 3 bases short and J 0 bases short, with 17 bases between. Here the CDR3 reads CASSHEEVEAATNEKLFF. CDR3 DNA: TGTGCCAGCAGCCATGAAGAGGTGGAGGCCGCAACTAATGAAAAACTGTTTTTT.

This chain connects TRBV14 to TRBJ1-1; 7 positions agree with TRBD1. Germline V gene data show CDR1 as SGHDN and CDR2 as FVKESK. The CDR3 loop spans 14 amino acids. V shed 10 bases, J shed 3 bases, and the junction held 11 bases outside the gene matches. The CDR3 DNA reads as TGTGCCACGCAGAGAGGGGGCGCGTACACTGAAGCTTTCTTT. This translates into CATQRGGAYTEAFF.

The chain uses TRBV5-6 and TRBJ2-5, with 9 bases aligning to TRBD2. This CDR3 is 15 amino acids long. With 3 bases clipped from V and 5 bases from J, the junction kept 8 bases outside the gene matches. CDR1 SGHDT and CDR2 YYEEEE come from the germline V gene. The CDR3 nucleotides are TGTGCCAGCAGCTGGGTAGCGGGAGCCAGGGAGACCCAGTACTTC. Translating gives CASSWVAGARETQYF.

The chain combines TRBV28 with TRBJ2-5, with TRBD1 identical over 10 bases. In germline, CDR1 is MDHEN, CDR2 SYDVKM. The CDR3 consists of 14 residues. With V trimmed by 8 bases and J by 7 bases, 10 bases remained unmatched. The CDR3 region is CASARRQGALTQYF. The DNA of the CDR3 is TGTGCCAGCGCTAGGAGACAGGGGGCGCTGACCCAGTACTTC.

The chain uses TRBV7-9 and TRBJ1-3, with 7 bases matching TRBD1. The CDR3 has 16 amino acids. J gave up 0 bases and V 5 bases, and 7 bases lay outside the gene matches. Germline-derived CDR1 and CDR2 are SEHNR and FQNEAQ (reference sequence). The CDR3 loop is CASSPVAGGSGNTIYF. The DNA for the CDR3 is TGTGCCAGCAGCCCGGTGGCAGGGGGCTCTGGAAACACCATATATTTT.

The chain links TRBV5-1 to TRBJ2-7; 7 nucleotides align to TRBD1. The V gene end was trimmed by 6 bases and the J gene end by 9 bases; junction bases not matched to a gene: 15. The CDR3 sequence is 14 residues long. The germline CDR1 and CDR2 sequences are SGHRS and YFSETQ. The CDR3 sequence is CASNHGTAPSAQYF. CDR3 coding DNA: TGCGCCAGCAACCACGGGACAGCCCCCTCCGCGCAGTACTTC.

The CDR3: CASSLGLGHIYEQYF. The CDR3 nucleotides are TGTGCCAGCAGCTTAGGGCTAGGCCACATTTACGAGCAGTACTTC. The gene calls are TRBV11-2 and TRBJ2-7; D remains ambiguous. Germline CDR1 and CDR2: SGHAT and FQNNGV. This CDR3 contains 15 residues. V lost 1 base to trimming and J lost 4 bases, with 14 bases between them.

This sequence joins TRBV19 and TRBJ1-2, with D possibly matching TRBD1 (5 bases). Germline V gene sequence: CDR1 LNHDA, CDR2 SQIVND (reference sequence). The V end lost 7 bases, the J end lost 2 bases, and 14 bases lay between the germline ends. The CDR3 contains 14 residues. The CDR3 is CASTGPGANYGYTF. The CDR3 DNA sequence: TGTGCCAGTACAGGGCCGGGCGCAAACTATGGCTACACCTTC. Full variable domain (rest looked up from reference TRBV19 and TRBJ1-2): DGGITQSPKYLFRKEGQNVTLSCEQNLNHDAMYWYRQDPGQGLRLIYYSQIVNDFQKGDIAEGYSVSREKKESFPLTVTSAQKNPTAFYLCASTGPGANYGYTFGSGTRLTVV.

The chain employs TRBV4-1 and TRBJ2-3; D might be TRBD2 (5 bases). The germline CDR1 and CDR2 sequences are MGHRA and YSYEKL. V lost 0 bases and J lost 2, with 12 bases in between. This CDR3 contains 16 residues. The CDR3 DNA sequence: TGCGCCAGCAGCCAAGATCTTGGACTCCACACAGATACGCAGTATTTT. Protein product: CASSQDLGLHTDTQYF.

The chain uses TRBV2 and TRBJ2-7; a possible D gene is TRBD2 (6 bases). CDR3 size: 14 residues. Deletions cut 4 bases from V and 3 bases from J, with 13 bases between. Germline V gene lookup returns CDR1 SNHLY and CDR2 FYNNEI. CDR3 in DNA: TGTGCCAGCAGTGTTGCGGGGAGCCACTACGAGCAGTACTTC. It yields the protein CASSVAGSHYEQYF.

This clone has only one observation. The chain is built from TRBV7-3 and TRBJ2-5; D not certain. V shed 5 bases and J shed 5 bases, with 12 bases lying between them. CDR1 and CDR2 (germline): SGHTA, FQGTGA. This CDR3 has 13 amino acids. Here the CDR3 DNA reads TGTGCCAGCAGCCCCAGCGTTGGGGAGACCCAGTACTTC. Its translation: CASSPSVGETQYF.

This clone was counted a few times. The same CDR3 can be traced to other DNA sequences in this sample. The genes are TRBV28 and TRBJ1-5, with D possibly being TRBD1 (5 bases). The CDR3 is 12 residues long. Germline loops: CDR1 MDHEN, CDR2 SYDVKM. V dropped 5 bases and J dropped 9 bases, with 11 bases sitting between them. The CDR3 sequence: CASSPPRGPQHF. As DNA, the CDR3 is TGTGCCAGCAGTCCCCCAAGGGGGCCCCAGCATTTT.

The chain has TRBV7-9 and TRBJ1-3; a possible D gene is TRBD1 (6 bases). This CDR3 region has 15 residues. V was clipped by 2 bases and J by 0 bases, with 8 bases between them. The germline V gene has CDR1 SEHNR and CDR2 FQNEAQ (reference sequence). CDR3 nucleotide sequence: TGTGCCAGCAGCTTAAGGGGGACCTCTGGAAACACCATATATTTT. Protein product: CASSLRGTSGNTIYF. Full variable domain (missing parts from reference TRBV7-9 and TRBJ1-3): DTGVSQNPRHKITKRGQNVTFRCDPISEHNRLYWYRQTLGQGPEFLTYFQNEAQLEKSRLLSDRFSAERPKGSFSTLEIQRTEQGDSAMYLCASSLRGTSGNTIYFGEGSWLTVV.

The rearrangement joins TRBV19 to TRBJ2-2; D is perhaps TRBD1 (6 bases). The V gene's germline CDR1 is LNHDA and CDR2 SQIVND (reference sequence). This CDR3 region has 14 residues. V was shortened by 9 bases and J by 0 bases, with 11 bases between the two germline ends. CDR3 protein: CASRQAPNTGELFF. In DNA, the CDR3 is TGTGCCAGCAGACAGGCCCCGAACACCGGGGAGCTGTTTTTT.

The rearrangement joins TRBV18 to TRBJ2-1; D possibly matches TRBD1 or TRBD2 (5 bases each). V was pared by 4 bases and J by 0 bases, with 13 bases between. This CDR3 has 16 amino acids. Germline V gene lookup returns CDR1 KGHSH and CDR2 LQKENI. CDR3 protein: CASSLRGADSYNEQFF. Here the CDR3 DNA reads TGTGCCAGCTCACTGAGGGGCGCCGACTCCTACAATGAGCAGTTCTTC.

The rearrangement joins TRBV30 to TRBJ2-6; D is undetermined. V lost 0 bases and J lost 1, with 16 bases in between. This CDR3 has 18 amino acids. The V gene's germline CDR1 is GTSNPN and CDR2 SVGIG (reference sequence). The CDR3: CAWSVGQTSLSGANVLTF. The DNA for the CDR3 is TGTGCCTGGAGTGTAGGTCAGACAAGTCTTTCTGGGGCCAACGTCCTGACTTTC.

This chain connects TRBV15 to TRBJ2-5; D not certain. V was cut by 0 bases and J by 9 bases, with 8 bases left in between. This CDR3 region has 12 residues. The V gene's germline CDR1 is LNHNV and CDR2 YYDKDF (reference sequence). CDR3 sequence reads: CATSRDQGPQYF. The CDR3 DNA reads TGTGCCACCAGCAGAGATCAAGGGCCCCAGTACTTC.

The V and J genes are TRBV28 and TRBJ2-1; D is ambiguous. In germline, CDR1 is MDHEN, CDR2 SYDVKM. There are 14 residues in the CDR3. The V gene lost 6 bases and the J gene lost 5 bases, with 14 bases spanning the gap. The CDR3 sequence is CASRPTRPHNEQFF. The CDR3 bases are TGTGCCAGCAGACCCACCCGCCCCCACAATGAGCAGTTCTTC.

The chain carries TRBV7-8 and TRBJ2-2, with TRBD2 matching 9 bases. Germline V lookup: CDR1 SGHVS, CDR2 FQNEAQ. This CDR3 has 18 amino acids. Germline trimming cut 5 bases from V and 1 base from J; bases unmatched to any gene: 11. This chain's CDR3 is CASSPRGAGGLNTGELFF. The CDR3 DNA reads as TGTGCCAGCAGCCCCCGGGGAGCGGGAGGACTGAACACCGGGGAGCTGTTTTTT.

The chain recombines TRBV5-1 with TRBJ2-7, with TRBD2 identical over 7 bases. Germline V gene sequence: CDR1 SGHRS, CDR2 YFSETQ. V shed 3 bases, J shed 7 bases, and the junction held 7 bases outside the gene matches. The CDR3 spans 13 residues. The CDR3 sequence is CASSSSGMREQYF. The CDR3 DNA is TGCGCCAGCAGCTCCAGCGGGATGAGGGAGCAGTACTTC. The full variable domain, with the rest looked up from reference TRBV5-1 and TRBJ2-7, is KAGVTQTPRYLIKTRGQQVTLSCSPISGHRSVSWYQQTPGQGLQFLFEYFSETQRNKGNFPGRFSGRQFSNSRSEMNVSTLELGDSALYLCASSSSGMREQYFGPGTRLTVT.

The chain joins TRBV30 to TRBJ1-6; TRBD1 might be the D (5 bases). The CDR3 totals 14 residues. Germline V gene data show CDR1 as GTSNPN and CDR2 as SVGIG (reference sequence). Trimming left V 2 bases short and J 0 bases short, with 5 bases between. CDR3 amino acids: CAWSQGSYNSPLHF. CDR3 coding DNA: TGTGCCTGGAGTCAGGGCTCCTATAATTCACCCCTCCACTTT. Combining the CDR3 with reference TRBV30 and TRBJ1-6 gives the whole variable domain SQTIHQWPATLVQPVGSPLSLECTVEGTSNPNLYWYRQAAGRGLQLLFYSVGIGQISSEVPQNLSASRPQDRQFILSSKKLLLSDSGFYLCAWSQGSYNSPLHFGNGTRLTVT.

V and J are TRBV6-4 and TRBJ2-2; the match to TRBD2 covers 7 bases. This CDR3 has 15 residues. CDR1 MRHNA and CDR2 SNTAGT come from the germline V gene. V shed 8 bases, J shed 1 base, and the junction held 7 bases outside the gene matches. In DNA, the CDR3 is TGTGCCAGCGGGGGGGTAGGGAGGAACACCGGGGAGCTGTTTTTT. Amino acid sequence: CASGGVGRNTGELFF.

CDR3 residues: CASSGGYGEKLFF. CDR3 DNA: TGTGCCAGCAGTGGGGGGTACGGTGAAAAACTGTTTTTT. This rearrangement joins TRBV2 to TRBJ1-4, with D maybe TRBD1 (5 bases). Germline CDR1 is SNHLY and CDR2 is FYNNEI. The CDR3 totals 13 residues. The germline V and J ends were trimmed by 4 bases and 7 bases, with 10 bases remaining between them.

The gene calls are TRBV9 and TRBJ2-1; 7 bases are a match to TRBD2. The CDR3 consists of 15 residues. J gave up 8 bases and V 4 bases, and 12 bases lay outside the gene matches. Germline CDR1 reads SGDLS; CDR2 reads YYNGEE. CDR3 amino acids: CASSPVGGIIDEQFF. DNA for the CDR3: TGTGCCAGCAGCCCCGTGGGGGGGATTATCGATGAGCAGTTCTTC.

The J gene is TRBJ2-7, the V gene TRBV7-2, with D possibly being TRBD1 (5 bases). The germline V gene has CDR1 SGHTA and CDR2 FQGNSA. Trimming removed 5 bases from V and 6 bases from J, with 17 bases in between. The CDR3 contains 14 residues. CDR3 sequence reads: CASSPGPSGPEQYF. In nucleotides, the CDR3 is TGTGCCAGCAGCCCCGGACCTTCAGGGCCCGAGCAGTACTTC. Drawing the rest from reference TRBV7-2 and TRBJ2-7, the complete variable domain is GAGVSQSPSNKVTEKGKDVELRCDPISGHTALYWYRQSLGQGLEFLIYFQGNSAPDKSGLPSDRFSAERTGGSVSTLTIQRTQQEDSAVYLCASSPGPSGPEQYFGPGTRLTVT.

CDR3 region: CASSPRPTSYNEQFF. The CDR3 DNA sequence: TGTGCCAGCAGCCCGAGACCCACCTCGTACAATGAGCAGTTCTTC. The chain carries TRBV7-2 and TRBJ2-1; D gene uncertain. The germline V gene has CDR1 SGHTA and CDR2 FQGNSA. The CDR3 extends over 15 amino acids. V gave up 5 bases and J gave up 4 bases, with 15 bases separating them.

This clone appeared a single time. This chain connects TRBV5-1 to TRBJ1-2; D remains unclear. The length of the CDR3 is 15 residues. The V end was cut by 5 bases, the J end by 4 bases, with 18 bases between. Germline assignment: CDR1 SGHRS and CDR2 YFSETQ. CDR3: CASSFDLPRSYGYTF. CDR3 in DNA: TGCGCCAGCAGTTTTGACCTGCCCCGATCCTATGGCTACACCTTC.